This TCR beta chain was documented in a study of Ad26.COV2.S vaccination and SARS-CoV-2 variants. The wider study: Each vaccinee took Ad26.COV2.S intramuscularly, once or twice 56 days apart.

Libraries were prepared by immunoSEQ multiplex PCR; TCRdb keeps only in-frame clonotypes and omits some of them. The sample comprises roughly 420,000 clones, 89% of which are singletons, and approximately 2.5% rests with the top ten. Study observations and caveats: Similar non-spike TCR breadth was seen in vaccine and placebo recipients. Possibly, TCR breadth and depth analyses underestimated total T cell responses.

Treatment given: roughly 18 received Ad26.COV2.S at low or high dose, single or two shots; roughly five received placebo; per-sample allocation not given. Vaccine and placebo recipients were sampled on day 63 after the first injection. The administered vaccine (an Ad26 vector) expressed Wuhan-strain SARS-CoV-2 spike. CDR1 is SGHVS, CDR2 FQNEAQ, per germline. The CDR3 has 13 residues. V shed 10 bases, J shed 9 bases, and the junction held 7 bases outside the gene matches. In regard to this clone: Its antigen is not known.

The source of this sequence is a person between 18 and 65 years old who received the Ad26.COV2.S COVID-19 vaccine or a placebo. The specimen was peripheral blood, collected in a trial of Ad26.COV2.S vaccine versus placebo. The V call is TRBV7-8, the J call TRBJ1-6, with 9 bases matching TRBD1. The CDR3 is CATSGQGSSPLHF. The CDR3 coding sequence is TGTGCCACCTCAGGACAGGGGAGTTCACCCCTCCACTTT.